The sequence of this T cell receptor beta chain was determined in a study of blood T cells in healthy people across ages. This clonotype has more than one count but fewer than ten. For the second PCR, which ran for 7 to 11 cycles, a sample-barcoded 5' primer and a J-beta primer mix were used. TCRdb ran MiXCR on the 5' RACE reads and lists one entry per CDR3 protein. The repertoire holds over 450,000 distinct CDR3 sequences, with 24% as singletons. Trimming left V 3 bases short and J 0 bases short, with 7 bases between. Germline assignment: CDR1 SGHKS and CDR2 YYEKEE (reference sequence). The CDR3 extends over 15 amino acids. In addition, the sample was reused for a study of T cells of mothers and their children.

The sample taken for sequencing was blood. The sequence came from a boy between 10 and 17 years old in good health. This sequence joins TRBV5-5 and TRBJ2-6, with D perhaps TRBD1 (5 bases). The CDR3 sequence: CASSSGISGANVLTF. The CDR3 DNA sequence: TGTGCCAGCAGCTCAGGGATCTCTGGGGCCAACGTCCTGACTTTC.